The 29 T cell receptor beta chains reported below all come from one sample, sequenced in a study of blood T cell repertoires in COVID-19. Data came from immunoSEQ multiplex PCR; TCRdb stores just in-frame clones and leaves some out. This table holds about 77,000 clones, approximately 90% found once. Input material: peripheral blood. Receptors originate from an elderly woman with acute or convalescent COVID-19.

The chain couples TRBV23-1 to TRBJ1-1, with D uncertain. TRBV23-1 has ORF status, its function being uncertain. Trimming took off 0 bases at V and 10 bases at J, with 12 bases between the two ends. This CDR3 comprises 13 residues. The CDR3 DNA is TGCGCCAGCAGTCAATCCAGTTTGGCACGAGCTTTCTTT. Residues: CASSQSSLARAFF.

The CDR3, as DNA: TGTGCCAGCAGCCAAGACATGTGGAGTGCCGGGGATGAGCAGTTCTTC. Its protein product is CASSQDMWSAGDEQFF. This sequence joins TRBV3-1 (or the pseudogene TRBV3-2) and TRBJ2-1, with D possibly being TRBD2 (5 bases). V shed 0 bases and J shed 8 bases, with 17 bases lying between them. The CDR3 totals 16 residues. Germline CDR1 reads LGHDT; CDR2 reads YNNKEL (reference sequence).

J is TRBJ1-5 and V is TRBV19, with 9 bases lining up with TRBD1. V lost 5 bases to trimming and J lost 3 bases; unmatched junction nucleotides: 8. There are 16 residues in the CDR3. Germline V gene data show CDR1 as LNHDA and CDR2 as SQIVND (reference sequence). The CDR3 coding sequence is TGTGCCAGTAGTGACCCTGGACAGGGGTCCAATCAGCCCCAGCATTTT. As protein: CASSDPGQGSNQPQHF.

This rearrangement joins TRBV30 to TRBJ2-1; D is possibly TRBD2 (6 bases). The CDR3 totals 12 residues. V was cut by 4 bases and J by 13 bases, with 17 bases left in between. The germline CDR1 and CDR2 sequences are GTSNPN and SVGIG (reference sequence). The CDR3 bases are TGTGCCTGGACCGTGATAGCGGAAGGACAGTTCTTC. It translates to CAWTVIAEGQFF.

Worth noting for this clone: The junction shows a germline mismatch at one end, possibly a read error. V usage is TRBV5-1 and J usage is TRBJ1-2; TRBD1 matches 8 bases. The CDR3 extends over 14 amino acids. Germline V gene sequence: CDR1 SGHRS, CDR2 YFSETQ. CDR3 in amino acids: CASSLAGTGNGGAF. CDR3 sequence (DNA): TGCGCCAGCAGCTTGGCCGGGACAGGAAACGGCGGGGCCTTC.

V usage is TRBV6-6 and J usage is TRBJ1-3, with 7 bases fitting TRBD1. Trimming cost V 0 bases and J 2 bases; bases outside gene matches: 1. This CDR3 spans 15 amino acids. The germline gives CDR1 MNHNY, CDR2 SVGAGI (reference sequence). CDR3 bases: TGTGCCAGCAGTTACTCGACAGGGCCTGGAAACACCATATATTTT. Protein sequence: CASSYSTGPGNTIYF.

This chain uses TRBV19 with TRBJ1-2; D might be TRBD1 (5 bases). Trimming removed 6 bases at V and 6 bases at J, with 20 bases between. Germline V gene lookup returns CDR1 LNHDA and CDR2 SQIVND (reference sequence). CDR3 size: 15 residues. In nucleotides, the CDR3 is TGTGCCAGTAGGCCCTCTGACGGGGGGAATAATGGCTACACCTTC. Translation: CASRPSDGGNNGYTF. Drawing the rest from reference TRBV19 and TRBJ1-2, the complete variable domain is DGGITQSPKYLFRKEGQNVTLSCEQNLNHDAMYWYRQDPGQGLRLIYYSQIVNDFQKGDIAEGYSVSREKKESFPLTVTSAQKNPTAFYLCASRPSDGGNNGYTFGSGTRLTVV.

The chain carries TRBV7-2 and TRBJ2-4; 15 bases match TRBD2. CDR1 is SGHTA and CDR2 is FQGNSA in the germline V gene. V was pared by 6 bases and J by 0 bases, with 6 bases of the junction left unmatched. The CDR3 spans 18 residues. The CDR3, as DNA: TGTGCCAGCAGACCCGGGACTAGCGGGGGGTCAGCCAAAAACATTCAGTACTTC. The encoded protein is CASRPGTSGGSAKNIQYF.

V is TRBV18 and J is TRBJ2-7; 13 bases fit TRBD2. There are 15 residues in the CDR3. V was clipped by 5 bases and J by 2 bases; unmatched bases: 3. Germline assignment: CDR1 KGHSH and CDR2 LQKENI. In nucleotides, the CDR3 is TGTGCCAGCTCAGAGGGACTAGCGGGGACCTACGAGCAGTACTTC. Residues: CASSEGLAGTYEQYF.

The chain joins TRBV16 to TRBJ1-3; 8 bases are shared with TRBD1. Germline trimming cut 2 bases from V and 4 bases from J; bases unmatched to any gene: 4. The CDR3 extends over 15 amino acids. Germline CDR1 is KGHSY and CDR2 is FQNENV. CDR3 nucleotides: TGTGCCAGCAGCCAAAACGACAGGGGCGGAAACACCATATATTTT. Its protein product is CASSQNDRGGNTIYF.

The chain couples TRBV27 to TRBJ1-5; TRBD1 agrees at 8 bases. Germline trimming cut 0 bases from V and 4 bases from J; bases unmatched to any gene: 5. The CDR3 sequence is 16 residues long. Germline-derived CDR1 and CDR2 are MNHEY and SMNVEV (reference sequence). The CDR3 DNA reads TGTGCCAGCAGTTTATCGGGGACAGGCCCAAATCAGCCCCAGCATTTT. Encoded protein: CASSLSGTGPNQPQHF.

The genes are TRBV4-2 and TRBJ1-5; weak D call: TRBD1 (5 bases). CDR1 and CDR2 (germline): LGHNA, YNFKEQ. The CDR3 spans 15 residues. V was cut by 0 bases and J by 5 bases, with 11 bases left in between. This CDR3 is CASSQEMGGYQPQHF. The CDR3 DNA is TGTGCCAGCAGCCAAGAGATGGGGGGGTATCAGCCCCAGCATTTT.

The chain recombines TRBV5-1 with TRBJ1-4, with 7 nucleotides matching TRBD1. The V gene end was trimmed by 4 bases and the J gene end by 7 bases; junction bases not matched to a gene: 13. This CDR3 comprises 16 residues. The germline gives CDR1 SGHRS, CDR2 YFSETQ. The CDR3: CASSLPGGSRSEKLFF. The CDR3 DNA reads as TGCGCCAGCAGCCTCCCAGGGGGTTCGAGAAGTGAAAAACTGTTTTTT.

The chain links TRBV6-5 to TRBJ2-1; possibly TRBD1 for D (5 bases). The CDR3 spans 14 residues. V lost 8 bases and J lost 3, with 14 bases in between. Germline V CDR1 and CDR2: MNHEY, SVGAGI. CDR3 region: CASENRPHYNEQFF. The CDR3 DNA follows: TGTGCCAGCGAGAACAGGCCACACTACAATGAGCAGTTCTTC.

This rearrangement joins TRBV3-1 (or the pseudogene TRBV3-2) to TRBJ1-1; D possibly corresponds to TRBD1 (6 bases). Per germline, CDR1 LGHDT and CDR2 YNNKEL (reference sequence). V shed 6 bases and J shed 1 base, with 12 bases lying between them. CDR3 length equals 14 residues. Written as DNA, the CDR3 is TGTGCCAGCAGGAAACAGGGACAGAACACTGAAGCTTTCTTT. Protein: CASRKQGQNTEAFF.

CDR3: CASSEQQGGYNEQFF. The CDR3 DNA reads TGTGCCAGCAGTGAACAACAGGGGGGCTACAATGAGCAGTTCTTC. The V and J genes are TRBV2 and TRBJ2-1; 8 bases fit TRBD1. This CDR3 comprises 15 residues. The ends lost 2 bases at V and 3 bases at J; junction bases unmatched: 3. Germline assignment: CDR1 SNHLY and CDR2 FYNNEI.

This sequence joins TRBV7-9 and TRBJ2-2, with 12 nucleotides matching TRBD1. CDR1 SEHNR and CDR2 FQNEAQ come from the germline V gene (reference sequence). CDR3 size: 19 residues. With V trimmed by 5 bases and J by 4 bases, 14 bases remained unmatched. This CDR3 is CASSRLHRDRGHSTGELFF. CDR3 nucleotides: TGTGCCAGCAGCCGACTCCACCGGGACAGGGGGCATAGCACCGGGGAGCTGTTTTTT.

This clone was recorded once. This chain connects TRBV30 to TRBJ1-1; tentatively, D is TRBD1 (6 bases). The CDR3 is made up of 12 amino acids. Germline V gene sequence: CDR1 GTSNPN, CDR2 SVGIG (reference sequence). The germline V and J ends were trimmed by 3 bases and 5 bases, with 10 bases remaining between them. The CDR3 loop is CAWRRGGTEAFF. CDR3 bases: TGTGCCTGGAGGAGGGGGGGGACTGAAGCTTTCTTT.

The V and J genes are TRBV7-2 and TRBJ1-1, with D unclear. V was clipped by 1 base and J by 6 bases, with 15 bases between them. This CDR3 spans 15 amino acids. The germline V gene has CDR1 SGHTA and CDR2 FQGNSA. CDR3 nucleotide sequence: TGTGCCAGCAGCTTAGAGCTGGGAGGATTGGCTGAAGCTTTCTTT. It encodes CASSLELGGLAEAFF.

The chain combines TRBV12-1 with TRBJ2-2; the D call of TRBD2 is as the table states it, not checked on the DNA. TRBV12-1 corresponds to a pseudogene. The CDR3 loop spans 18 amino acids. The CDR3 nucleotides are TGTGCCAGCAGCAGCTGGACTAGCGGGGGGGCGAACACCGGGGAGCTGTTTTTT. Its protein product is CASSSWTSGGANTGELFF.

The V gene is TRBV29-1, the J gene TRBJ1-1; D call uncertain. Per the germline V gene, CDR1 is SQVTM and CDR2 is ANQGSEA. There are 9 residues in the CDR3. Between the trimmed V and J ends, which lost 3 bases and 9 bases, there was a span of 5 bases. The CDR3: CSVDPQAFF. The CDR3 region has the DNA TGCAGCGTTGATCCTCAAGCTTTCTTT.

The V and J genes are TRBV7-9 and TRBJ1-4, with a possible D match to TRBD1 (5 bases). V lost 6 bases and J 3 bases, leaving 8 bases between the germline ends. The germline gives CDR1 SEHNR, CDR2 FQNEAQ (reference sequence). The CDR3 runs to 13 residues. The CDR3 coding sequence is TGTGCCAGCAGACAGGCAGCTAATGAAAAACTGTTTTTT. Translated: CASRQAANEKLFF.

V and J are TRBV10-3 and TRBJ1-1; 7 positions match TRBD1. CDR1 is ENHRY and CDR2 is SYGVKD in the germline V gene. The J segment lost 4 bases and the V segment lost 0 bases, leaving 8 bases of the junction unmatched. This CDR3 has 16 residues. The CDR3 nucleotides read TGTGCCATCAGTGAGTCAGGGAAGGGGGCTAGCACTGAAGCTTTCTTT. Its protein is CAISESGKGASTEAFF.

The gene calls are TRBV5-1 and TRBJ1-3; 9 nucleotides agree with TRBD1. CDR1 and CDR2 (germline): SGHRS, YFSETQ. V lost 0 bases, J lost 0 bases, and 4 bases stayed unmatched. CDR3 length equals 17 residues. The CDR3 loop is CASSLAGTGSSGNTIYF. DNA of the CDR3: TGCGCCAGCAGCTTGGCCGGGACAGGGAGCTCTGGAAACACCATATATTTT.

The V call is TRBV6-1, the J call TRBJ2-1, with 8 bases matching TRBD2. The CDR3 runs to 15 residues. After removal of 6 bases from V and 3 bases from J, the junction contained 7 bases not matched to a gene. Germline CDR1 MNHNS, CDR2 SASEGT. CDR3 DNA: TGTGCCAGCAGGCAAGCGGGAGTGAGCTACAATGAGCAGTTCTTC. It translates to CASRQAGVSYNEQFF.

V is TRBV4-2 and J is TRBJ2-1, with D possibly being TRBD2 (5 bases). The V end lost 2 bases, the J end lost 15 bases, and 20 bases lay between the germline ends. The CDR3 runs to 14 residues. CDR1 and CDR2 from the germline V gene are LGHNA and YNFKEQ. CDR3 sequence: CASSQIGGAIVRFF. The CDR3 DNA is TGTGCCAGCAGCCAAATAGGAGGTGCCATCGTGCGGTTCTTC.

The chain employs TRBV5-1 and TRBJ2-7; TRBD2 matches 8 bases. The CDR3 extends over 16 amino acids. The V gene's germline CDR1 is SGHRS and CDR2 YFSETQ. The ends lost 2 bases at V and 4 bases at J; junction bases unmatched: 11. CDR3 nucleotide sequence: TGCGCCAGCAGCTTAGGGTGGGAAGCGGGAGCATACGAGCAGTACTTC. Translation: CASSLGWEAGAYEQYF.

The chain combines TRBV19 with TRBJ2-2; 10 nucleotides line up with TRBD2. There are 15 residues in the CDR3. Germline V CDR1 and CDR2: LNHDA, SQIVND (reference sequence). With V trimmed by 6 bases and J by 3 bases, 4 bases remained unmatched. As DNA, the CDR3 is TGTGCCAGTAGCGCAGCGGGGGGGCACACCGGGGAGCTGTTTTTT. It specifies CASSAAGGHTGELFF.

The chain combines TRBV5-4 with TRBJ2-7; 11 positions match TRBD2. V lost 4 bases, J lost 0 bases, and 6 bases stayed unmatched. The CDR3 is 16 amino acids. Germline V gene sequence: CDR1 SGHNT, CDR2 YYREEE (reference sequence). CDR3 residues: CASSQGLAASSYEQYF. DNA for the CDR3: TGTGCCAGCAGCCAGGGACTAGCGGCGAGCTCCTACGAGCAGTACTTC.